This T cell receptor beta chain originates from a study of T-cell memory formation after mild COVID-19. In the study overall: Clustering of TCRs was largely donor specific.

Libraries for TCRalpha and TCRbeta carried sample barcodes and unique molecular identifiers via 5'RACE. MiXCR, run by TCRdb on the 5' RACE reads, gives a single entry per CDR3 protein. The table has roughly 86,000 distinct CDR3 sequences, less than 15% seen once. This clonotype turned up a few times. Germline V gene lookup returns CDR1 SNHLY and CDR2 FYNNEI. With 6 bases clipped from V and 5 bases from J, the junction kept 6 bases outside the gene matches. CDR3 size: 15 residues. The clonotype originates from an adult woman who had mild COVID-19 (a few samples of this study predate the infection). Cell type and time point are not known. The source material was PBMCs or a T cell subset sorted from them (not recorded which). The chain is built from TRBV2 and TRBJ2-1; 11 nucleotides line up with TRBD2. CDR3 bases: TGTGCCAGCAGATTGCTAGCGGGAGGTCACAATGAGCAGTTCTTC. This codes for CASRLLAGGHNEQFF.